The clone carrying this T cell receptor beta chain has just a few counts. Treatment meaning: oral pan-JAK inhibitor, 5-10 mg twice daily. cDNA prepared by RNA extraction and subsequent reverse transcription served as the template for sequencing. Some clones are missing from TCRdb's copy, which holds only in-frame ones; the method was immunoSEQ multiplex PCR. There are roughly 70,000 clones in the sample; approximately 28% occur only once, and under 15% lies in the top ten. This record belongs to a study of CD8+ T cells in alopecia areata. The V gene end was trimmed by 3 bases and the J gene end by 4 bases; junction bases not matched to a gene: 2. Germline CDR1 reads MGHDK; CDR2 reads SYGVNS. This CDR3 region has 14 residues.

The chain has TRBV25-1 and TRBJ2-2, with 7 bases aligning to TRBD1. Material: CD8+ T cells sorted from blood, obtained at week 4, from a patient treated with tofacitinib. The origin of this receptor is a human donor with alopecia areata. CDR3 residues: CASSEDRLTGELFF. CDR3 bases: TGTGCCAGCAGTGAGGACAGGCTCACCGGGGAGCTGTTTTTT. Full variable domain (outside the CDR3, taken from reference TRBV25-1 and TRBJ2-2): EADIYQTPRYLVIGTGKKITLECSQTMGHDKMYWYQQDPGMELHLIHYSYGVNSTEKGDLSSESTVSRIRTEHFPLTLESARPSHTSQYLCASSEDRLTGELFFGEGSRLTVL.